This T cell receptor (beta chain) appears in the sequencing data of a study of blood T cell repertoires in COVID-19. Study at large: Some COVID-19 samples were acute and others convalescent; all came from the United States, Italy and Spain. T cells, B-cell-depleted T cells, or PBMCs provided the cDNA or gDNA that served as material.

Authors' processing steps: Using reference gene primer amplification, nucleated cell counts were estimated. The assay was immunoSEQ multiplex PCR, and TCRdb's table has in-frame clones only and misses some. For V, J and clone size, that table is used; D and trimming come from the DNA. Counted here are some 210,000 clones, roughly 90% occurring once; the ten biggest clones make up 5% to 8%. The CDR3 has 13 amino acids. Germline V gives CDR1 SEHNR, CDR2 FQNEAQ (reference sequence). The germline V and J ends were trimmed by 7 bases and 10 bases, with 18 bases remaining between them. This chain joins TRBV7-9 and TRBJ2-3; TRBD1 is a possible D gene (5 bases). Source material: peripheral blood. This receptor was obtained from a middle-aged woman who had recovered from COVID-19. The CDR3 bases are TGTGCCAGCATCTCCCGCAACAGGATTGCGCAGTATTTT. Translated: CASISRNRIAQYF.